This is a list of T cell receptor beta chains from one sample in a study of early T cells in non-severe SARS-CoV-2 infection. TCRdb reprocessed the 5' RACE reads via MiXCR and lists one record per CDR3 protein. The sample shows tens of thousands of distinct CDR3 sequences, over 20% of them seen only once. The sample consisted of whole blood, taken at baseline. Every receptor here comes from an adult who was a healthcare worker with PCR-confirmed SARS-CoV-2 infection or an uninfected control (not recorded which). Each CDR3 is given with its conserved first and last residue. The order of the fields is V gene, D gene, clone size, J gene, CDR3 DNA, CDR3 protein. The D gene is left open where the match is weak. Clone size is not always given. Where it is, it says once, few, many or a class for expanded clones.

TRBV7-6	TRBD1	few	TRBJ1-5	TGTGCCAGCAGCTTGGGACAGAACAATCAGCCCCAGCATTTT	CASSLGQNNQPQHF
TRBV7-2	TRBD2	NA	TRBJ2-5	TGTGCCAGCAGCCCAGAGGCACTAGCGATCCAAGAGACCCAGTACTTC	CASSPEALAIQETQYF
TRBV2	NA	few	TRBJ2-1	TGTGCCAGCTGCTTGGAATTAGCGGTTGACAATGAGCAGTTCTTC	CASCLELAVDNEQFF
TRBV10-1	NA	many	TRBJ2-7	TGCGCCAGCAGTGACCACCCCAAGGACGAGCAGTACTTC	CASSDHPKDEQYF
TRBV12-3/TRBV12-4	NA	few	TRBJ1-2	TGTGCCAGCAGCTCTACAGTTAACTATGGCTACACCTTC	CASSSTVNYGYTF
TRBV3-1	TRBD1	NA	TRBJ1-2	TGTGCCAGCAGCAAACAGGGGGACTATGGCTACACCTTC	CASSKQGDYGYTF
TRBV14	TRBD2	NA	TRBJ2-7	TGTGCCAGCAGCCTACTAGCGGGGGGCTACGAGCAGTACTTC	CASSLLAGGYEQYF
TRBV7-6	NA	NA	TRBJ2-3	TGTGCCAGCAGCTTATTTGGACCAGATACGCAGTATTTT	CASSLFGPDTQYF
TRBV6-1	NA	NA	TRBJ1-6	TGTGCCACCGAGCCTCAGGGGTTCAATTCACCCCTCCACTTT	CATEPQGFNSPLHF
TRBV3-1	TRBD1	NA	TRBJ2-7	TGTGCCAGCAGCCCCTGGACAGGGCGAGTCTACGAGCAGTACTTC	CASSPWTGRVYEQYF
TRBV6-1	NA	NA	TRBJ2-3	TGTGCCAGCAGTGAAAGGGCGGGGACGCAGTATTTT	CASSERAGTQYF
TRBV3-1	TRBD1	NA	TRBJ1-1	TGTGCCAGCAGCCAAGGGACAGGGGGCAAAGCTTTCTTT	CASSQGTGGKAFF
TRBV7-7	NA	NA	TRBJ1-1	TGTGCCAGCAGCTTCGGACCGAACACTGAAGCTTTCTTT	CASSFGPNTEAFF
TRBV5-1	TRBD2	few	TRBJ2-1	TGCGCCAGAGGCCCCCTGTGCGGGAGGCTGGTTGAGCAGTTCTTC	CARGPLCGRLVEQFF
TRBV6-5	NA	few	TRBJ2-1	TGTGCCAGCAGTTACTCGGGCGGGGCGCTTGAGCAGTTCTTC	CASSYSGGALEQFF